These 2 T cell receptor beta chains share one sample of origin, sequenced in a study of blood T cell repertoires in COVID-19. Sequencing used immunoSEQ multiplex PCR; TCRdb keeps in-frame clones, though not all of them. The table includes under 400,000 clones, about 89% detected once. Sequencing used PBMCs or T cells enriched from blood (not recorded which). Every receptor here comes from a man in his forties or fifties in a cohort exposed to, infected with or recovered from COVID-19 (not recorded which).

The V and J genes are TRBV30 and TRBJ2-5; D might be TRBD2 (5 bases). Germline V gives CDR1 GTSNPN, CDR2 SVGIG (reference sequence). The CDR3 totals 16 residues. V was shortened by 3 bases and J by 1 base, with 18 bases between the two germline ends. In DNA, the CDR3 is TGTGCCTGGAGCCTATGGGGAGACAAGACCCAAGAGACCCAGTACTTC. It is translated as CAWSLWGDKTQETQYF. Drawing the rest from reference TRBV30 and TRBJ2-5, the complete variable domain is SQTIHQWPATLVQPVGSPLSLECTVEGTSNPNLYWYRQAAGRGLQLLFYSVGIGQISSEVPQNLSASRPQDRQFILSSKKLLLSDSGFYLCAWSLWGDKTQETQYFGPGTRLLVL.

The V and J genes are TRBV6-5 and TRBJ1-6; the match to TRBD1 covers 7 bases. This CDR3 comprises 14 residues. Germline CDR1 MNHEY, CDR2 SVGAGI. J was trimmed by 7 bases and V by 6 bases; bases with no gene match: 6. The CDR3 reads CASRFGTANSPLHF. CDR3 in DNA: TGTGCCAGCAGGTTCGGGACAGCGAATTCACCCCTCCACTTT.